This T cell receptor (beta chain) was profiled in a study of PD-1 blockade in classical Hodgkin lymphoma. V dropped 2 bases and J dropped 4; count of bases not matched to a gene: 4. There are 13 residues in the CDR3. CDR1 is GTSNPN and CDR2 is SVGIG in the germline V gene (reference sequence). Described time point: newly diagnosed, previously untreated cHL patient sample. This clone appeared once. Other DNA sequences in this specimen translate into the identical CDR3. Assay: immunoSEQ multiplex PCR; the TCRdb copy retains only in-frame clones and omits some. The sample includes tens of thousands of clones, approximately 94% of them seen just once.

This TCR came from a human donor with classical Hodgkin lymphoma. The chain carries TRBV30 and TRBJ1-2, with 7 nucleotides matching TRBD1. Material: peripheral blood mononuclear cells (PBMCs). The CDR3 bases are TGTGCCTGGAGTCGGGACAGACCCTATGGCTACACCTTC. Its translation: CAWSRDRPYGYTF. Full variable domain (remainder filled in from reference TRBV30 and TRBJ1-2): SQTIHQWPATLVQPVGSPLSLECTVEGTSNPNLYWYRQAAGRGLQLLFYSVGIGQISSEVPQNLSASRPQDRQFILSSKKLLLSDSGFYLCAWSRDRPYGYTFGSGTRLTVV.